This is a list of T cell receptor beta chains from one sample in a study of OX40 agonist ivuxolimab in advanced cancers. Produced via immunoSEQ multiplex PCR; TCRdb's table is partial and in-frame only. Counted here are some 30,000 clones, about 90% occurring once; the ten biggest clones make up over 12%. This material consisted of CD4+ or CD8+ T cells sorted from blood, taken in a trial of the OX40 agonist ivuxolimab. The receptors originated from an adult with an advanced solid tumor such as melanoma, head and neck, liver or kidney cancer. CDR3s leave out the opening cysteine and the closing phenylalanine or tryptophan.

J: TRBJ2-1
V: TRBV30
CDR3: AWSLGQGPNEQF

J: TRBJ1-5
V: TRBV6-6
CDR3: ASDVNGNQPQH

J: TRBJ2-7
V: TRBV30
CDR3: AWKRTYEQY

J: TRBJ1-1
V: TRBV19
CDR3: ASTRGRNTEAF

J: TRBJ2-5
V: TRBV27
CDR3: ASSLRGQGETQY

J: TRBJ1-2
V: TRBV12-5
CDR3: ASGLVGGAGGERGGYT

J: TRBJ2-2
V: TRBV5-1
CDR3: ASSLAKLGTNTGELF

J: TRBJ2-2
V: TRBV7-9
CDR3: ASSRGLADVTGELF

J: TRBJ1-4
V: TRBV19
CDR3: ASSIWGQGSEKLF

J: TRBJ2-1
V: TRBV11-1
CDR3: ASSLGPSSKF

J: TRBJ2-7
V: TRBV15
CDR3: ATSEGTRRGYEQY

J: TRBJ1-1
V: TRBV7-9
CDR3: ASSLVSDIKAF

J: TRBJ2-1
V: TRBV4-3
CDR3: ASSQDRVAYNEQF

J: TRBJ2-5
V: TRBV7-8
CDR3: ASSPGLAGEETQY

J: TRBJ1-1
V: TRBV25-1
CDR3: ASSESPVGGGLNTEAF

J: TRBJ2-1
V: TRBV5-4
CDR3: ASSLSSGNEQF

J: TRBJ1-5
V: TRBV4-1
CDR3: ASSQVGRGQDQPQH

J: TRBJ2-7
V: TRBV27
CDR3: ASSLSGSIYEQY

J: TRBJ1-2
V: TRBV4-2
CDR3: ASSQTGQGYYGYT

J: TRBJ2-3
V: TRBV28
CDR3: ASSFRTAGTDTQY

J: TRBJ2-1
V: TRBV27
CDR3: ASSDLASYNEQF

J: TRBJ2-5
V: TRBV2
CDR3: ASSEALGTEFETQY

J: TRBJ2-2
V: TRBV28
CDR3: ASRTDPGPGELF

J: TRBJ1-3
V: TRBV6-5
CDR3: ASSPGGNTIY

J: TRBJ2-5
V: TRBV4-1
CDR3: ASSQGTTGGSKETQY

J: TRBJ2-1
V: TRBV18
CDR3: ASSPSRQGNEQF

J: TRBJ1-2
V: TRBV29-1
CDR3: SVEVSKWGPDGYT

J: TRBJ2-1
V: TRBV30
CDR3: AWSVPGGSSYNEQF

J: TRBJ2-1
V: TRBV28
CDR3: ASSDPLGVGSYNEQF

J: TRBJ2-2
V: TRBV28
CDR3: ASSWGRNTGELF

J: TRBJ2-7
V: TRBV29-1
CDR3: SVEDQGLVSYEQY

J: TRBJ2-2
V: TRBV4-1
CDR3: ASSQTRLAGGPTTGELF

J: TRBJ2-2
V: TRBV7-7
CDR3: ASSLGVTASITGELF

J: TRBJ1-4
V: TRBV28
CDR3: ASSYSVVGEKLF

J: TRBJ2-2
V: TRBV6-5
CDR3: ATNSFANTGELF

J: TRBJ2-7
V: TRBV19
CDR3: ASSPGAVGEQY

J: TRBJ1-1
V: TRBV27
CDR3: ASSLMGLNTEAF

J: TRBJ1-1
V: TRBV5-1
CDR3: ASSLTGNTEAF

J: TRBJ1-1
V: TRBV4-3
CDR3: ASSQDEGPPGTEAF

J: TRBJ2-7
V: TRBV10-3
CDR3: AISEGTSGRMHEQY